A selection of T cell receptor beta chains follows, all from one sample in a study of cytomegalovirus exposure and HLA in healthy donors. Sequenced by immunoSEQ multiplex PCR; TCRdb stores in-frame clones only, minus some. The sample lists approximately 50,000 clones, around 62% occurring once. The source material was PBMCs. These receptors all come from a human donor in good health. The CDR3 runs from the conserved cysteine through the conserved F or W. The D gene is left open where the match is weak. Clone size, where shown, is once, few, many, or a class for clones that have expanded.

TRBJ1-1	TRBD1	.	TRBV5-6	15	CASSLGRGRRTEAFF	TGTGCCAGCAGCTTGGGCAGGGGGCGTCGGACTGAAGCTTTCTTT
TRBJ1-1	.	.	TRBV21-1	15	CASSYRRGKYTEAFF	TGTGCCAGCAGCTACCGAAGGGGGAAGTACACTGAAGCTTTCTTT
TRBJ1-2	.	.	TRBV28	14	CASSPDSWLAGYTF	TGTGCCAGCAGCCCGGACAGTTGGCTGGCGGGCTACACCTTC
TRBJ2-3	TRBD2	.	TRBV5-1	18	CASSLTMGAGGPQDTQYF	TGCGCCAGCAGCTTGACGATGGGAGCGGGGGGGCCACAAGATACGCAGTATTTT
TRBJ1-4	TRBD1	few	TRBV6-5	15	CASRLGTATNEKLFF	TGTGCCAGCAGACTCGGGACAGCAACTAATGAAAAACTGTTTTTT
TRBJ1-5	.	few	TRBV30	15	CAWSVLQVSNQPQHF	TGTGCCTGGAGTGTACTACAGGTTAGCAATCAGCCCCAGCATTTT
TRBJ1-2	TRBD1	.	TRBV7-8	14	CASSLTGTGYGYTF	TGTGCCAGCAGCTTAACCGGGACAGGGTATGGCTACACCTTC
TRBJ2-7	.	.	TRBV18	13	CASSRARGDEQYF	TGTGCCAGCTCACGCGCCCGCGGGGACGAGCAGTACTTC
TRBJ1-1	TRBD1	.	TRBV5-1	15	CASSPLTTGVTEAFF	TGCGCCAGCAGCCCCCTTACAACAGGGGTGACTGAAGCTTTCTTT
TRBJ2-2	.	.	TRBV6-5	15	CASRIARGNTGELFF	TGTGCCAGCAGAATAGCCAGGGGCAACACCGGGGAGCTGTTTTTT
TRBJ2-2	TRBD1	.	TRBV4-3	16	CASSRGQGGNTGELFF	TGCGCCAGCAGCCGGGGACAGGGGGGGAACACCGGGGAGCTGTTTTTT
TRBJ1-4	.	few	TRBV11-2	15	CASSSTGSSDEKLFF	TGTGCCAGCAGCTCTACAGGGTCGAGCGATGAAAAACTGTTTTTT
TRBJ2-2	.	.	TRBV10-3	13	CAITPRDAGELFF	TGTGCCATCACCCCCAGGGATGCCGGGGAGCTGTTTTTT
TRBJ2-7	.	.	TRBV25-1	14	CASSEAGFSYEQYF	TGTGCCAGCAGTGAAGCGGGGTTCTCCTACGAGCAGTACTTC
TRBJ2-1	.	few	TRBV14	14	CASSLIGGADEQFF	TGTGCCAGCAGCCTTATTGGGGGCGCGGATGAGCAGTTCTTC
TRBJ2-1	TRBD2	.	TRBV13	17	CASSRAAGLAVPGEQFF	TGTGCCAGCAGCCGGGCAGCGGGACTAGCGGTGCCTGGTGAGCAGTTCTTC
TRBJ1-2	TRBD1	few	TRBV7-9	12	CSSPDRGYGYTF	TGTTCCAGCCCGGACAGGGGCTATGGCTACACCTTC
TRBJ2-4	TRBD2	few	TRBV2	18	CASSPGTSGGRAKNIQYF	TGTGCCAGCAGTCCCGGGACTAGCGGGGGGCGAGCCAAAAACATTCAGTACTTC
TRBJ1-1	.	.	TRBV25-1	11	CATGVGTEAFF	TGTGCCACCGGGGTTGGCACTGAAGCTTTCTTT
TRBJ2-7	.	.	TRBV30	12	CARGHGAYEQYF	TGTGCCCGGGGACACGGGGCCTACGAGCAGTACTTC
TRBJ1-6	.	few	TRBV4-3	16	CASSQADTVYGSPLHF	TGCGCCAGCAGCCAAGCAGACACCGTGTACGGATCACCCCTCCACTTT
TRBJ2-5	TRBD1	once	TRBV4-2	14	CASSPRTGGETQYF	TGTGCCAGCAGCCCGAGGACAGGTGGGGAGACCCAGTACTTC
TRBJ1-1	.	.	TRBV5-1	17	CASSFFPLEGPNTEAFF	TGCGCCAGCAGCTTTTTCCCCCTGGAGGGCCCGAACACTGAAGCTTTCTTT
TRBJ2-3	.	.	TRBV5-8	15	CASSLAGVRHLGQYF	TGTGCCAGCAGCTTGGCGGGGGTGCGCCATTTGGGGCAGTATTTT
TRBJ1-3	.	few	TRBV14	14	CASSPQATGNTIYF	TGTGCCAGCAGCCCCCAGGCTACGGGAAACACCATATATTTT
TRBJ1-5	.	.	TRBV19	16	CASSIVGGFSNQPQHF	TGTGCCAGTAGTATAGTAGGAGGATTTAGCAATCAGCCCCAGCATTTT
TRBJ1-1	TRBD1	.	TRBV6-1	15	CASSEPGQSGTEAFF	TGTGCCAGCAGTGAACCGGGACAGTCGGGCACTGAAGCTTTCTTT
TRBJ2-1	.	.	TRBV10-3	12	CAISRGANEQFF	TGTGCCATCAGCCGGGGGGCCAATGAGCAGTTCTTC
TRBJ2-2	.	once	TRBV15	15	CATSRAFGDTGELFF	TGTGCCACCAGCAGAGCCTTCGGTGACACCGGGGAGCTGTTTTTT
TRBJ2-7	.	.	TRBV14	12	CASSTGWGEQYF	TGTGCCAGCAGCACAGGGTGGGGCGAGCAGTACTTC
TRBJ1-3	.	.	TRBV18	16	CASSPYPPTYGNTIYF	TGTGCCAGCTCACCATACCCCCCTACTTATGGAAACACCATATATTTT
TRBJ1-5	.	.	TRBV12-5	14	CASGLLSGNQPQHF	TGTGCTAGTGGTTTGCTTTCCGGCAATCAGCCCCAGCATTTT
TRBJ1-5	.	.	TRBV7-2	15	CASSRGGHDNQPQHF	TGTGCCAGCAGCCGTGGGGGCCATGATAATCAGCCCCAGCATTTT
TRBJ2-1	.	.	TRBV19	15	CASRGAGSSYNEQFF	TGTGCCAGTAGAGGAGCGGGTAGCTCCTACAATGAGCAGTTCTTC
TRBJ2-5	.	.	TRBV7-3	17	CASSLQGSGAKGETQYF	TGTGCCAGCAGCTTACAGGGGTCCGGGGCCAAGGGAGAGACCCAGTACTTC
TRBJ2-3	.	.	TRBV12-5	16	CASGVPNGVSTDTQYF	TGTGCTAGTGGTGTTCCGAACGGGGTTAGCACAGATACGCAGTATTTT
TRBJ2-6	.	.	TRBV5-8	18	CASSLATLAFSGANVLTF	TGTGCCAGCAGCTTGGCCACCCTGGCATTCTCTGGGGCCAACGTCCTGACTTTC
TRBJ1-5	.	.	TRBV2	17	CASNSRGGPQSNQPQHF	TGTGCCAGCAACAGCCGGGGGGGCCCCCAGAGCAATCAGCCCCAGCATTTT
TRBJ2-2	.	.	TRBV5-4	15	CASSTPGHGTGELFF	TGTGCCAGCAGCACTCCGGGACATGGGACCGGGGAGCTGTTTTTT
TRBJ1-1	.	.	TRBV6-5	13	CASSESHSRKAFF	TGTGCCAGCAGTGAAAGTCACAGTAGGAAAGCTTTCTTT
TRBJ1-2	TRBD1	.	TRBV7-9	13	CASSHGQVKSVAF	TGTGCCAGCAGCCATGGACAGGTCAAGAGCGTTGCCTTC
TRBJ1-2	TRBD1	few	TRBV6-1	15	CASSEGGQAYYGYTF	TGTGCCAGCAGTGAGGGGGGACAGGCTTACTATGGCTACACCTTC
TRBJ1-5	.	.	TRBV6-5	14	CASSRTAGNQPQHF	TGTGCCAGCAGCCGGACAGCCGGCAATCAGCCCCAGCATTTT
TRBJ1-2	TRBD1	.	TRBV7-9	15	CASSLATGGDYGYTF	TGTGCCAGCAGCTTAGCGACAGGGGGCGACTATGGCTACACCTTC
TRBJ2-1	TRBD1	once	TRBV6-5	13	CATTGGAYNEQFF	TGTGCCACAACAGGGGGCGCCTACAATGAGCAGTTCTTC
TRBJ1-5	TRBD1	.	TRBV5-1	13	CASSSTGEQPQHF	TGCGCCAGCAGCTCCACAGGGGAACAGCCCCAGCATTTT
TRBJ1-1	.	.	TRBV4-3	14	CASSQDSGNTEAFF	TGCGCCAGCAGCCAAGATTCAGGGAACACTGAAGCTTTCTTT
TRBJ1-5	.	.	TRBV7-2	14	CASSRQILNQPQHF	TGTGCCAGCAGCAGACAGATACTGAATCAGCCCCAGCATTTT
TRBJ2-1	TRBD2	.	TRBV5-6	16	CASSLPRTSGVGKQFF	TGTGCCAGCTCCCTGCCCCGGACTAGCGGCGTCGGGAAGCAGTTCTTC
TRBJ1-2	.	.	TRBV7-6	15	CASSSSVEDPYGYTF	TGTGCCAGCAGTTCCAGCGTGGAGGACCCATATGGCTACACCTTC
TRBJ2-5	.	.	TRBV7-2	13	CASSLVGVETQYF	TGTGCCAGCAGCTTAGTAGGGGTGGAGACCCAGTACTTC
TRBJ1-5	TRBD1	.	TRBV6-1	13	CASATGGDQPQHF	TGTGCCAGTGCCACAGGGGGCGATCAGCCCCAGCATTTT
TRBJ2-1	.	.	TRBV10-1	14	CASSEVRQDNEQFF	TGCGCCAGCAGTGAAGTGAGACAGGACAATGAGCAGTTCTTC
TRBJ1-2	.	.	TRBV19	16	CASSYTYGGHDYGYTF	TGTGCCAGTAGTTACACTTACGGGGGGCATGACTATGGCTACACCTTC
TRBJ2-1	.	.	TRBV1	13	CTSGASGDDEQFF	TGCACCTCTGGGGCTAGCGGGGACGATGAGCAGTTCTTC
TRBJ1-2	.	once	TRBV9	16	CASSVAPVPQGPSYTF	TGTGCCAGCAGCGTAGCCCCTGTACCTCAGGGTCCCAGCTACACCTTC
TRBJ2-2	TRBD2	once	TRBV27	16	CASSSPKAGRTGELFF	TGTGCCAGCAGTTCCCCGAAAGCGGGGAGAACCGGGGAGCTGTTTTTT